Shown below are 32 T cell receptor beta chains from a single sample sequenced in a study of HIV-infected patients and healthy controls. All unsorted peripheral T cells were captured because whole blood was used without fractionation. cDNA was made from around 0.45 ug RNA using alpha and beta constant primers. Separate chain-specific third strand synthesis with multiplexing indices produced the alpha and beta libraries. From the 5' RACE reads, TCRdb called clonotypes with MiXCR, one entry per CDR3 protein. The sample lists 15,000 to 20,000 distinct CDR3 sequences, less than 15% occurring once. Specimen: blood. The receptors derive from an adult in good health.

This clonotype was detected ten times or more. The genes are TRBV7-9 and TRBJ2-1, with TRBD2 as a possible D gene (6 bases). In germline, CDR1 is SEHNR, CDR2 FQNEAQ (reference sequence). The CDR3 consists of 14 residues. Between the trimmed V and J ends, which lost 2 bases and 15 bases, there was a span of 20 bases. CDR3 sequence (DNA): TGTGCCAGCAGCTTAATTACTAGAGGGCGGGGTTCGTTCTTC. Translation gives CASSLITRGRGSFF.

This clonotype was found many times. This chain links TRBV30 with TRBJ2-1, with D possibly being TRBD2 (5 bases). The V end lost 0 bases, the J end lost 2 bases, and 8 bases lay between the germline ends. The CDR3 spans 14 residues. Looked up from germline, CDR1 is GTSNPN and CDR2 is SVGIG (reference sequence). CDR3 in amino acids: CAWSVGVPYNEQFF. CDR3 nucleotide sequence: TGTGCCTGGAGTGTCGGGGTCCCCTACAATGAGCAGTTCTTC.

The chain recombines TRBV3-1 with TRBJ2-3, with 10 bases that match TRBD1. The J segment lost 3 bases and the V segment lost 4 bases, leaving 7 bases of the junction unmatched. The CDR3 consists of 16 residues. Germline loops: CDR1 LGHDT, CDR2 YNNKEL (reference sequence). The CDR3 reads CASSPPGTGVTDTQYF. The CDR3 nucleotides are TGTGCCAGCAGCCCCCCCGGGACAGGGGTTACAGATACGCAGTATTTT.

This clonotype occurred many times. The chain couples TRBV28 to TRBJ1-5; unclear D gene. The germline V and J ends were trimmed by 6 bases and 6 bases, with 18 bases remaining between them. The CDR3 runs to 15 residues. Germline V lookup: CDR1 MDHEN, CDR2 SYDVKM. This CDR3 reads CASSYIDGVVQPQHF. The CDR3 bases are TGTGCCAGCAGCTATATAGACGGGGTGGTTCAGCCCCAGCATTTT. Based on the CDR3 plus reference TRBV28 and TRBJ1-5, the full variable domain is DVKVTQSSRYLVKRTGEKVFLECVQDMDHENMFWYRQDPGLGLRLIYFSYDVKMKEKGDIPEGYSVSREKKERFSLILESASTNQTSMYLCASSYIDGVVQPQHFGDGTRLSIL.

This clonotype was counted many times. The V and J genes are TRBV5-4 and TRBJ1-2; D gene uncertain. The ends were cut back, 4 bases at V and 5 bases at J, with 18 bases in the middle. The CDR3 contains 15 residues. Germline V CDR1 and CDR2: SGHNT, YYREEE (reference sequence). CDR3 region: CASSADLMGSYGYTF. The CDR3 DNA sequence: TGTGCCAGCAGCGCAGACTTGATGGGTAGTTATGGCTACACCTTC.

By share, this clonotype counts as medium-sized. This chain joins TRBV20-1 and TRBJ2-1; D is undetermined. V dropped 5 bases and J dropped 0 bases, with 11 bases sitting between them. The V gene's germline CDR1 is DFQATT and CDR2 SNEGSKA (reference sequence). The CDR3 runs to 14 residues. The CDR3 protein is CSAYTMSSYNEQFF. In DNA, the CDR3 is TGCAGTGCTTACACCATGAGCTCCTACAATGAGCAGTTCTTC.

The chain joins TRBV6-5 to TRBJ1-4, with D unclear. The V gene's germline CDR1 is MNHEY and CDR2 SVGAGI. Trimming took off 4 bases at V and 8 bases at J, with 8 bases between the two ends. The CDR3 extends over 12 amino acids. CDR3 nucleotides: TGTGCCAGCAGTTCCACGGGGGAAAAACTGTTTTTT. Translated: CASSSTGEKLFF.

This clonotype was detected many times. The chain recombines TRBV12-3 or TRBV12-4 with TRBJ2-1; D not certain. V lost 1 base, J lost 6 bases, and 7 bases lay in between. This CDR3 has 13 residues. CDR3 DNA sequence: TGTGCCAGCAGTTTAGAGGTCCCCAATGAGCAGTTCTTC. Translating gives CASSLEVPNEQFF.

This clonotype was found many times. In DNA form, the CDR3 reads TGTGCCAGCAGCCTAGACAGGGTGAGAGGAAACACTGAAGCTTTCTTT. Encoded protein: CASSLDRVRGNTEAFF. The J gene is TRBJ1-1, the V gene TRBV7-9, with TRBD1 matching over 7 bases. CDR3 length: 16 amino acids. Germline values: CDR1 SEHNR, CDR2 FQNEAQ (reference sequence). With V trimmed by 5 bases and J by 2 bases, 11 bases remained unmatched.

This chain links TRBV3-1 with TRBJ2-2; D not certain. Germline loops: CDR1 LGHDT, CDR2 YNNKEL (reference sequence). V was cut by 2 bases and J by 2 bases, with 12 bases left in between. The CDR3 runs to 16 residues. In DNA, the CDR3 is TGTGCCAGCAGCCAACACGCAGGCTCCAACACCGGGGAGCTGTTTTTT. Translation gives CASSQHAGSNTGELFF.

Ten or more counts support this clonotype. The chain joins TRBV11-1 to TRBJ2-3; no clear D. Trimming took off 6 bases at V and 3 bases at J, with 7 bases between the two ends. Per germline, CDR1 SGHAT and CDR2 FQDESV (reference sequence). CDR3 length: 12 amino acids. CDR3 DNA: TGTGCCAGCAGTTTCACGACAGATACGCAGTATTTT. Its translation is CASSFTTDTQYF.

This clonotype is classed as medium-sized. V is TRBV6-2 or TRBV6-3 and J is TRBJ1-5, with D possibly being TRBD1 (5 bases). V was pared by 6 bases and J by 0 bases, with 15 bases between. There are 16 residues in the CDR3. Germline values: CDR1 MNHEY, CDR2 SVGEGT. The CDR3: CASSQVGGYSNQPQHF. CDR3 DNA: TGTGCCAGCAGCCAAGTCGGGGGATATAGCAATCAGCCCCAGCATTTT.

The chain has TRBV6-6 and TRBJ1-6; D not certain. Trimming left V 4 bases short and J 8 bases short, with 9 bases between. This CDR3 is 13 amino acids long. Germline CDR1 is MNHNY and CDR2 is SVGAGI (reference sequence). The CDR3 DNA reads TGTGCCAGCAGTTGGATCTTTGATTCACCCCTCCACTTT. Translated: CASSWIFDSPLHF.

By share, this clonotype counts as medium-sized (0.01 to 0.1%). The chain carries TRBV7-9 and TRBJ1-1; weak D call: TRBD1 (6 bases). Trimming stripped 5 bases from V and 4 bases from J, with 17 bases between. Germline V gene data show CDR1 as SEHNR and CDR2 as FQNEAQ (reference sequence). This CDR3 spans 15 amino acids. CDR3 sequence (DNA): TGTGCCAGCAGCCCCTCGGCGTCAGGGGTCACTGAAGCTTTCTTT. Amino acid sequence: CASSPSASGVTEAFF.

This clonotype has ten or more counts. The gene calls are TRBV14 and TRBJ1-1; 8 bases align to TRBD1. The CDR3 spans 17 residues. The ends lost 2 bases at V and 4 bases at J; junction bases unmatched: 12. Germline V gives CDR1 SGHDN, CDR2 FVKESK. The CDR3 DNA reads as TGTGCCAGCAGCCAACCACCCGAATGGACAGGGAGCACTGAAGCTTTCTTT. Its protein is CASSQPPEWTGSTEAFF.

This clonotype was seen repeatedly, ten times or more. The rearrangement uses TRBV12-3 or TRBV12-4 and TRBJ2-2; TRBD2 might be the D (6 bases). The CDR3 loop spans 15 amino acids. The germline V and J ends were trimmed by 2 bases and 2 bases, with 9 bases remaining between them. The CDR3 spells CASSLRRGNTGELFF. The CDR3 DNA sequence: TGTGCCAGCAGTTTACGGCGGGGAAACACCGGGGAGCTGTTTTTT.

This clonotype was observed at least ten times. The gene calls are TRBV7-6 and TRBJ1-2; D is ambiguous. The V end was cut by 5 bases, the J end by 1 base, with 11 bases between. CDR1 SGHVS and CDR2 FNYEAQ come from the germline V gene. The CDR3 is 14 residues long. CDR3 amino acids: CASSPSPGNYGYTF. The CDR3 DNA reads as TGTGCCAGCAGCCCTAGCCCCGGTAACTATGGCTACACCTTC. The whole variable domain, filled in from reference TRBV7-6 and TRBJ1-2, reads GAGVSQSPRYKVTKRGQDVALRCDPISGHVSLYWYRQALGQGPEFLTYFNYEAQQDKSGLPNDRFSAERPEGSISTLTIQRTEQRDSAMYRCASSPSPGNYGYTFGSGTRLTVV.

This clonotype was seen ten or more times. This chain uses TRBV14 with TRBJ2-1, with 12 bases identical to TRBD2. CDR3 size: 17 residues. J was trimmed by 6 bases and V by 0 bases; bases with no gene match: 6. Germline V gives CDR1 SGHDN, CDR2 FVKESK. CDR3 sequence (DNA): TGTGCCAGCAGCCAAGATTTAGGACTAGCGGGGATCAATGAGCAGTTCTTC. The encoded protein is CASSQDLGLAGINEQFF.

The gene calls are TRBV28 and TRBJ1-1; 8 bases are shared with TRBD1. Per germline, CDR1 MDHEN and CDR2 SYDVKM. The trim removed 6 bases at V and 1 base at J, leaving 13 bases unmatched. The CDR3 is 17 amino acids. For the CDR3, the DNA is TGTGCCAGCAGAAAACGGGGCAGGGGGCTCACGAACACTGAAGCTTTCTTT. This sequence encodes CASRKRGRGLTNTEAFF.

This clonotype occurred many times. The chain links TRBV20-1 to TRBJ1-6, with D possibly being TRBD1 (6 bases). CDR1 DFQATT and CDR2 SNEGSKA come from the germline V gene (reference sequence). The CDR3 totals 16 residues. The V gene lost 6 bases and the J gene lost 3 bases, with 18 bases spanning the gap. The CDR3 sequence is CSAGGIQGNYNSPLHF. The CDR3, as DNA: TGCAGTGCGGGTGGGATCCAGGGGAACTATAATTCACCCCTCCACTTT.

This sequence joins TRBV29-1 and TRBJ2-5, with 16 bases fitting TRBD2. CDR3 length: 15 residues. Per germline, CDR1 SQVTM and CDR2 ANQGSEA. Losses at the gene ends were 8 bases for V and 5 bases for J; bases not matched to a gene: 8. CDR3 protein: CSSGTSGGAGETQYF. The CDR3 DNA sequence: TGCAGCTCCGGGACTAGCGGGGGGGCCGGTGAGACCCAGTACTTC.

This clonotype has more than one count but fewer than ten. The V and J genes are TRBV5-4 and TRBJ1-5; unclear D gene. This CDR3 is built from 12 residues. Germline V gene sequence: CDR1 SGHNT, CDR2 YYREEE (reference sequence). V lost 2 bases to trimming and J lost 3 bases, with 3 bases between them. This CDR3 is CASSLNNQPQHF. The CDR3 coding sequence is TGTGCCAGCAGCTTAAACAATCAGCCCCAGCATTTT.

This clonotype was detected many times. The chain has TRBV20-1 and TRBJ2-7; D is unresolved. V was trimmed by 3 bases and J by 12 bases, leaving 21 bases between them. CDR1 is DFQATT, CDR2 SNEGSKA, per germline (reference sequence). The CDR3 is 13 amino acids. Written as DNA, the CDR3 is TGCAGTGCTAGGGGGTCCCGGACGTTTTCCTCGTACTTC. The encoded protein is CSARGSRTFSSYF.

This clonotype was seen repeatedly, ten times or more. The chain uses TRBV5-4 and TRBJ1-1; D may be TRBD1 (5 bases). CDR1 and CDR2 from the germline V gene are SGHNT and YYREEE (reference sequence). V gave up 4 bases and J gave up 7 bases, with 14 bases separating them. The CDR3 covers 13 residues. The chain's CDR3 is CASSRGTNLEAFF. DNA for the CDR3: TGTGCCAGCAGCCGGGGGACCAACCTTGAAGCTTTCTTT.

This clonotype is labeled medium-sized. The CDR3 DNA follows: TGTGCCAGCAGTAGGGGGGGGGTTAGCACAGATACGCAGTATTTT. The encoded protein is CASSRGGVSTDTQYF. The V and J genes are TRBV6-2 or TRBV6-3 and TRBJ2-3, with D perhaps matching TRBD2 (7 bases). Germline values: CDR1 MNHEY, CDR2 SVGEGT. The germline V and J ends were trimmed by 5 bases and 0 bases, with 12 bases remaining between them. The CDR3 extends over 15 amino acids.

By its share, this clonotype is medium-sized (0.01 to 0.1%). The V gene is TRBV7-2, the J gene TRBJ1-1; D not resolved. V lost 1 base and J lost 3, with 3 bases in between. From germline, CDR1 is SGHTA and CDR2 FQGNSA. The CDR3 loop spans 12 amino acids. The CDR3 DNA sequence: TGTGCCAGCAGCTTAGGGTACACTGAAGCTTTCTTT. Encoded protein: CASSLGYTEAFF.

This clonotype was observed a few times. The chain uses TRBV19 and TRBJ2-1, with D uncertain. Germline lookup yields CDR1 LNHDA and CDR2 SQIVND (reference sequence). V lost 5 bases to trimming and J lost 4 bases, with 15 bases between them. The CDR3 has 15 amino acids. The CDR3 sequence: CASSLGVFFYNEQFF. The CDR3 bases are TGTGCCAGTAGTCTTGGGGTCTTCTTTTACAATGAGCAGTTCTTC.

This clonotype came up a few times. The rearrangement joins TRBV3-1 to TRBJ2-1, with 8 bases identical to TRBD2. CDR1 is LGHDT and CDR2 is YNNKEL in the germline V gene (reference sequence). Unmatched junction bases numbered 5, after V lost 5 bases and J lost 5 bases. The CDR3 sequence is 14 residues long. Here the CDR3 reads CASSLPGGHNEQFF. The DNA for the CDR3 is TGTGCCAGCAGCTTACCGGGGGGGCACAATGAGCAGTTCTTC.

This clonotype appeared a few times. The J gene is TRBJ1-1, the V gene TRBV5-1; 8 nucleotides line up with TRBD1. Germline V gene sequence: CDR1 SGHRS, CDR2 YFSETQ. Trimming removed 1 base from V and 0 bases from J; junction bases left unmatched: 5. This CDR3 region has 16 residues. CDR3 coding DNA: TGCGCCAGCAGCTTGTGGCAGGGGGCGTTGAACACTGAAGCTTTCTTT. This sequence encodes CASSLWQGALNTEAFF.

This clonotype counts as medium-sized (0.01 to 0.1%). The CDR3 is CSASDRAGNTIYF. The CDR3 DNA follows: TGCAGCGCGAGTGACAGGGCGGGGAACACCATATATTTT. The chain combines TRBV29-1 with TRBJ1-3, with 7 bases fitting TRBD1. Per germline, CDR1 SQVTM and CDR2 ANQGSEA. The CDR3 sequence is 13 residues long. V trimming: 7 bases; J trimming: 7 bases; junction bases outside the gene matches: 10.

V is TRBV9 and J is TRBJ2-5; 8 positions agree with TRBD1. Trimming removed 3 bases from V and 4 bases from J; junction bases left unmatched: 11. This CDR3 contains 16 residues. CDR1 and CDR2 (germline): SGDLS, YYNGEE. The CDR3: CASSGKTGVLGETQYF. The CDR3 region has the DNA TGTGCCAGCAGCGGGAAGACAGGGGTACTTGGAGAGACCCAGTACTTC.

This clonotype was seen only a few times. This chain uses TRBV7-2 with TRBJ1-5; D uncertain. The CDR3 sequence is 13 residues long. Germline V lookup: CDR1 SGHTA, CDR2 FQGNSA. Trimming pared 3 bases from V and 5 bases from J, leaving 8 bases between. CDR3 sequence (DNA): TGTGCCAGCAGCTTGGACGGACATCAGCCCCAGCATTTT. Its translation is CASSLDGHQPQHF.